This T cell receptor (beta chain) was captured by sequencing in a study of glioma-infiltrating T cells. The V gene's germline CDR1 is MDHEN and CDR2 SYDVKM. The CDR3 is made up of 16 amino acids. Trimming took 6 bases from V and 0 from J, leaving 15 bases between them. In its sample, this clonotype was seen many times. The iRepertoire nested amplicon-rescue multiplex PCR amplified TCR alpha and beta CDR3s from RNA. TCRdb itself ran the multiplex PCR reads through MiXCR, one entry per CDR3 protein. The repertoire holds 90,000 or so distinct CDR3 sequences, with roughly 40% as singletons. The sequence was obtained from a human donor with low-grade glioma or glioblastoma, undergoing nonglioma brain surgery, or in good health (not recorded which). The chain links TRBV28 to TRBJ1-5; perhaps TRBD1 as D (5 bases). The material sequenced was glioma tissue, nonneoplastic brain tissue, or PBMCs (not recorded which). CDR3 protein: CASRIQEPNSNQPQHF. CDR3 nucleotides: TGTGCCAGCAGGATACAGGAGCCCAATAGCAATCAGCCCCAGCATTTT.